The clone carrying this T cell receptor beta chain was recorded many times. The antigen remains undetermined. Preparation methods for the bulk TCR libraries were those previously described, with listed TCR primers. MiXCR, applied by TCRdb to the PCR reads, yields one record per CDR3 protein. The sample shows tens of thousands of distinct CDR3 sequences, approximately 24% of them seen only once. The V end lost 0 bases, the J end lost 4 bases, and 5 bases lay between the germline ends. The CDR3 totals 12 residues. Germline-derived CDR1 and CDR2 are GTSNPN and SVGIG (reference sequence). The source of the sample is a study of molecular identifiers for immune sequencing clone quantification. Study results and caveats: In naive cells, clones above 20 RNA copies held under 1% of molecules, whereas in effector cells they held over 97%.

A CD8+CD4-CCR7+CD45RA+ gate was used to sort naive CD8 T cells. The receptor was derived from a human donor in good health. Some libraries in this study had Jurkat cell RNA spiked in. Sequencing used naive CD8+ T cells from blood, with Jurkat cell RNA spiked in. Subset defined: FACS-sorted CD8+CD4-CCR7+CD45RA+ naive T cells. The chain carries TRBV30 and TRBJ2-3; D is possibly TRBD1 (5 bases). The CDR3, as DNA: TGTGCCTGGAGTGTAGGGGCAGATACGCAGTATTTT. It yields the protein CAWSVGADTQYF.